This T cell receptor (beta chain) originates from a study of brain metastases from non-small cell lung cancer. General study findings and limits: Fewer infiltrating T cells were found in brain metastases than primaries.

Remarks on this clone: Its specificity is not known.

Clones were read by immunoSEQ multiplex PCR, and TCRdb kept only the in-frame ones, dropping some. Seen here are over 1,500 clones, approximately 75% observed once, and the top ten hold about an eighth. With 2 bases clipped from V and 8 bases from J, the junction kept 9 bases outside the gene matches. There are 16 residues in the CDR3. Germline V gene data show CDR1 as SGHTA and CDR2 as FQGNSA. This clonotype was obtained from a donor at least 40 years old with non-small cell lung cancer. Sequenced input: primary lung tumor tissue. This sequence joins TRBV7-2 and TRBJ1-4; 9 nucleotides align to TRBD1. DNA for the CDR3: TGTGCCAGCAGCTTAAACAGGGGGCAGGGAGTCGAAAAACTGTTTTTT. This sequence encodes CASSLNRGQGVEKLFF.